These 2 T cell receptor beta chains came from one sample sequenced in a study of cytomegalovirus exposure and HLA in healthy donors. Primers: 60 Vbeta forward and 13 Jbeta reverse. Sequencing used immunoSEQ multiplex PCR; TCRdb keeps in-frame clones, though not all of them. The sample lists about 140,000 clones, over 70% occurring once. The source material was PBMCs. These receptor sequences come from a male donor in good health and CMV-seronegative.

The chain has TRBV27 and TRBJ2-7; D uncertain. V was trimmed by 1 base and J by 3 bases, leaving 7 bases between them. This CDR3 is built from 13 residues. Germline V gene data show CDR1 as MNHEY and CDR2 as SMNVEV (reference sequence). The chain's CDR3 is CASSLWPYYEQYF. Here the CDR3 DNA reads TGTGCCAGCAGTTTATGGCCGTACTACGAGCAGTACTTC.

This clone was found a few times. V and J are TRBV19 and TRBJ1-2; the match to TRBD1 covers 7 bases. Germline V gene sequence: CDR1 LNHDA, CDR2 SQIVND (reference sequence). The CDR3 covers 14 residues. J gave up 2 bases and V 10 bases, and 10 bases lay outside the gene matches. CDR3 in amino acids: CATNRGSENYGYTF. CDR3 DNA sequence: TGTGCCACAAACAGGGGTAGTGAGAACTATGGCTACACCTTC.